The T cell receptor beta chain described here comes from a study of shared clonotypes between healthy human individuals. About the research overall: Samples came from two female and three male donors aged 18 to 49.

It was at deep level that the assay was run. Clones were read by immunoSEQ multiplex PCR, and TCRdb kept only the in-frame ones, dropping some. Of millions of clones in the sample, more than 80% were seen once. Study-level findings and limits: As a rule, naive subsets had a larger estimated richness than memory subsets.

Regarding this clone: Antigen specificity is unknown.

A CD45RA+ naive subset and a CD45RA-negative memory subset were split from CD4+ cells. This CDR3 has 14 amino acids. Looked up from germline, CDR1 is SEHNR and CDR2 is FQNEAQ (reference sequence). V lost 5 bases to trimming and J lost 2 bases, with 13 bases between them. This chain uses TRBV7-9 with TRBJ2-7; D is unclear. Sequencing input: naive CD4+ T cells sorted from blood. Subset reported: CD45RA+ positively selected. This TCR derives from a young man in good health. The DNA of the CDR3 is TGTGCCAGCAGCGGAGACACCTTGCCCTACGAGCAGTACTTC. Translated: CASSGDTLPYEQYF.